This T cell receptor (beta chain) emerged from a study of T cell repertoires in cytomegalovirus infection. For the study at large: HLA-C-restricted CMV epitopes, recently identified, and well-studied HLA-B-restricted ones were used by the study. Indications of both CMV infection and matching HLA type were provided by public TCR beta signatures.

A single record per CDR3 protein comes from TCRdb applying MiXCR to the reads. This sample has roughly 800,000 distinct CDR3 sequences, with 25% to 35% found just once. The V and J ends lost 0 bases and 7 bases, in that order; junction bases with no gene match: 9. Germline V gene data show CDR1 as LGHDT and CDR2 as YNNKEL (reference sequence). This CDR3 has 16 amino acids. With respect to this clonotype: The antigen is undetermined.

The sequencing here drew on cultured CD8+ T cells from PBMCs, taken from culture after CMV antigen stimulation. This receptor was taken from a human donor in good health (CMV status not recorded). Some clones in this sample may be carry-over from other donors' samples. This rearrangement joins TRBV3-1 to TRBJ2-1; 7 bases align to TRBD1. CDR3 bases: TGTGCCAGCAGCCAAGAGAAGGACAGGAGATCTAATGAGCAGTTCTTC. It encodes CASSQEKDRRSNEQFF.